Given below is one T cell receptor (beta chain) in context. Donors were grouped by their self-reported clinical history. These data originate in a study of blood T cell repertoires in COVID-19. Profiling relied on immunoSEQ multiplex PCR, and the TCRdb table lists in-frame clones only, not all of them. The sample consists of some 250,000 clones, roughly nine tenths of them appearing once. V was shortened by 0 bases and J by 10 bases, with 7 bases between the two germline ends. From germline, CDR1 is LGHDT and CDR2 YNNKEL (reference sequence). The length of the CDR3 is 13 residues. The material sequenced was PBMCs or T cells enriched from blood (not recorded which). This sequence originates from a human donor in a cohort exposed to, infected with or recovered from COVID-19 (not recorded which). The donor label of this sample is uncertain. V gene TRBV3-1 (or the pseudogene TRBV3-2) combines with J gene TRBJ1-6, with TRBD1 as a possible D gene (5 bases). CDR3 in DNA: TGTGCCAGCAGCCAAGAAAGGGGCTCACCCCTCCACTTT. Its translation: CASSQERGSPLHF.